This T cell receptor beta chain was retrieved from a study of EBV T-cell therapy then PD-1 blockade in nasopharyngeal carcinoma (TCRdb year 2021). According to the study, the label for this sample's treatment or condition signals: AdE1-LMPpoly-expanded autologous EBV-specific T-cell therapy followed by anti-PD-1 nivolumab. As to this clone: Its recognized antigen is unknown. No clone much larger than this one lies a single base away; base qualities are absent.

The Qiagen DNeasy Kit was used to extract genomic DNA from the sorted cells. TCR beta chain deep sequencing was performed on the immunoSEQ platform. Regarding the original processing steps: Repertoire data analysis was performed with the immunoSEQ Analyzer software. In its TCRdb copy, this immuneACCESS table keeps in-frame sequences only and misses some clones. Where compared with another copy, unresolved V genes explain less than half of these, and the others have no known cause. The D gene and trimming were derived from the DNA, and the V and J assignments and clone size from that table. This sample gives roughly 15,000 clones in total; 84% of them show up just once. In total, the top ten clones hold about 33% of the sample. The CDR3 spans 11 residues, from the cysteine through the phenylalanine. The retained sequence is limited to the CDR3, 33 bases, with the frame set at the first base. The V end loses 8 bases and the J end loses 10 bases, and a stretch of 12 bases separates them. CDR1 and CDR2, per the germline V gene (reference sequence), are LNHNV and YYDKDF.

The source material was CD8+ T cells from blood, sampled at roughly day 99 from a patient whose treatment included autologous EBV-specific T cells and nivolumab. The sequence was obtained from a man aged 40-50 years with nasopharyngeal carcinoma. The chain uses TRBV15 and TRBJ2-1; TRBD2 is a weak D gene call, 5 bases matching. The DNA sequence follows: TGTGCCACCGGAGACCTAGCAGAGCAGTTCTTC. Translated, it reads CATGDLAEQFF.